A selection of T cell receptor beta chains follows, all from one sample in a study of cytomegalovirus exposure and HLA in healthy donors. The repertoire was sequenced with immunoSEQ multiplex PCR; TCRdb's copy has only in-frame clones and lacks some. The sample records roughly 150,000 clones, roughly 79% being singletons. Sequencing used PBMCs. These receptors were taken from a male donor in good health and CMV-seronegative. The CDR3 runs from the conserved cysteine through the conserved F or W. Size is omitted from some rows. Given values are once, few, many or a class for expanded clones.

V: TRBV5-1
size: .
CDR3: CASSLGQNYGYTF

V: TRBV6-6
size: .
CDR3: CASSLVQARELFF

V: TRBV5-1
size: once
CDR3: CASSHQVGSYNEQFF

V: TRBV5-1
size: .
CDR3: CASSLAGTRGYEKLFF

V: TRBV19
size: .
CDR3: CASSNRAVSPLHF

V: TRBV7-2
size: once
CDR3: CASSPQTGGTDTQYF

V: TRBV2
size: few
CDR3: CASSEEEEAPNTEAFF

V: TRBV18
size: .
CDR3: CASSPRPAGTEAFF

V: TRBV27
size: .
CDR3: CASSSPRVEANYGYTF

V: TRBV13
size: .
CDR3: CASSPAVGGRTENIQYF

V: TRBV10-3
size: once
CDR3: CAISDGLSGRAHEQYF

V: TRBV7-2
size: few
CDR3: CASSLEGTEGQPQHF

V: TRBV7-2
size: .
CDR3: CASSSRDKTYEQYF

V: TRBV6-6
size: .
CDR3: CAIETGGGSNYGYTF

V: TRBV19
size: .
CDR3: CASSTVRGYKQGTEQYF

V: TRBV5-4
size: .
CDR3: CASSLGQGLRDSYEQYF

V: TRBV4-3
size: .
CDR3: CASSQAGTSGRSSNNEQFF

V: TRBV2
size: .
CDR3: CASESGSGTEDGLSGYTF

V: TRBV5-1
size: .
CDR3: CASSLGPGRTEAFF

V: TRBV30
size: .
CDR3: CAWSVGGQQETQYF

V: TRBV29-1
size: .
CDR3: CSVPGGGQETQYF

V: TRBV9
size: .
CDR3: CASSVLSGTNEKLFF

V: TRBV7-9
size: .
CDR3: CASSLDERLASANTGELFF

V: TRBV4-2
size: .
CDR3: CASSQVFGTYEQYF

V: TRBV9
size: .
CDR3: CASSVTGGDSPLHF

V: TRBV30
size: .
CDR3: CAWSSEGNSPLHF